This T cell receptor (beta chain) was captured by sequencing in a study of cytomegalovirus exposure and HLA in healthy donors. Study overall: Approximately 190 million T cells yielded around 120 million unique TCR beta sequences in earlier analysis.

V was shortened by 6 bases and J by 9 bases, with 18 bases between the two germline ends. This CDR3 is 14 amino acids long. The germline V gene has CDR1 MNHNS and CDR2 SASEGT. Use of 60 Vbeta and 13 Jbeta primers characterized the PCR. Clones were sequenced by immunoSEQ multiplex PCR, and TCRdb holds only the in-frame ones, with some missing. The sample's table shows 150,000 to 250,000 clones. About this clone itself: Its antigen is not identified.

Study results and caveats: Previous analysis showed most TCR beta V segments were productive about 87% or about 30% of the time. Later work associated around 18,000 TCR beta sequences with HLA alleles at 0.05 false discovery rate. Highly shared sequence variants in one cluster were likely a sequencing artifact.

Sequenced sample: PBMCs. This TCR was recovered from a boy aged 5-17 years in good health and CMV-seronegative. The chain carries TRBV6-1 and TRBJ1-5, with D tentatively TRBD1 (6 bases). The CDR3 loop is CASRGTRTVRPQHF. The CDR3 bases are TGTGCCAGCAGGGGGACAAGGACCGTCCGGCCCCAGCATTTT.